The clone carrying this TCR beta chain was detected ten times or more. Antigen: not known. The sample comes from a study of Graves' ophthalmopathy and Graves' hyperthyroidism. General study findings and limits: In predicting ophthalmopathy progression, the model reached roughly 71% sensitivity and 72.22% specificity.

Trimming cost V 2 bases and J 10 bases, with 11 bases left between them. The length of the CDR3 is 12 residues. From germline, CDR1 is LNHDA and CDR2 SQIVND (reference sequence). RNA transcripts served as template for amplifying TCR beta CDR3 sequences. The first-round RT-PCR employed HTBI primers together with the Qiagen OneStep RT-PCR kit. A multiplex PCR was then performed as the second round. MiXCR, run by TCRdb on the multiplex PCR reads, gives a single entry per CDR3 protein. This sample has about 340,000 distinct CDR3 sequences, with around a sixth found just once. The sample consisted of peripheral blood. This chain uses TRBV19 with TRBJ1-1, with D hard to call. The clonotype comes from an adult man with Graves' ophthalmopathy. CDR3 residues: CASSIFEGGAFF. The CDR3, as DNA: TGTGCCAGTAGTATATTTGAGGGTGGAGCTTTCTTT.